Listed here are 20 T cell receptor beta chains from one sample, sequenced in a study of beta chain features in type 1 diabetes. What was sequenced were expressed TCRB transcripts, since all of the isolated RNA had been reverse transcribed. Assay: immunoSEQ multiplex PCR; the TCRdb copy retains only in-frame clones and omits some. Of about half a million clones in the sample, approximately 30% were seen once. Source material: naive CD4+ T cells from blood. These receptors came from a man between 18 and 29 years old in good health.

The genes are TRBV14 and TRBJ2-6; D is unresolved. The CDR3 contains 17 residues. Trimming left V 0 bases short and J 2 bases short, with 11 bases between. Germline lookup yields CDR1 SGHDN and CDR2 FVKESK. CDR3 nucleotides: TGTGCCAGCAGCCAAGAAGGCGGACGGGCTGGGGCCAACGTCCTGACTTTC. It encodes CASSQEGGRAGANVLTF.

The chain uses TRBV12-5 and TRBJ2-1; D remains ambiguous. The CDR3 totals 12 residues. V was cut by 4 bases and J by 0 bases, with 1 base left in between. Germline-derived CDR1 and CDR2 are LGHNT and FRNRAP. In DNA, the CDR3 is TGTGCTAGTGGTTCCTCCTACAATGAGCAGTTCTTC. Protein sequence: CASGSSYNEQFF.

The rearrangement links TRBV7-9 to TRBJ2-3, with D unresolved. The CDR3 has 14 amino acids. V lost 4 bases to trimming and J lost 4 bases, with 12 bases between them. CDR1 and CDR2 (germline): SEHNR, FQNEAQ (reference sequence). CDR3 protein: CASSSGAVSDTQYF. DNA of the CDR3: TGTGCCAGCAGCTCCGGCGCTGTTTCAGATACGCAGTATTTT. The complete variable domain, with remaining parts taken from reference TRBV7-9 and TRBJ2-3, reads DTGVSQNPRHKITKRGQNVTFRCDPISEHNRLYWYRQTLGQGPEFLTYFQNEAQLEKSRLLSDRFSAERPKGSFSTLEIQRTEQGDSAMYLCASSSGAVSDTQYFGPGTRLTVL.

This clone showed up just a few times. The chain has TRBV29-1 and TRBJ2-2; 7 bases line up with TRBD2. V lost 6 bases to trimming and J lost 2 bases; unmatched junction nucleotides: 6. Looked up from germline, CDR1 is SQVTM and CDR2 is ANQGSEA. The CDR3 runs to 14 residues. This chain's CDR3 is CSVEGLPNTGELFF. CDR3 DNA: TGCAGCGTCGAGGGACTACCTAACACCGGGGAGCTGTTTTTT.

The chain joins TRBV14 to TRBJ2-3; 10 bases are shared with TRBD2. The CDR3 has 17 residues. V lost 4 bases and J lost 0; bases outside the gene matches: 7. The V gene's germline CDR1 is SGHDN and CDR2 FVKESK. CDR3 nucleotide sequence: TGTGCCAGCAGCCCCTTCTGGACTAGCGGTAGCACAGATACGCAGTATTTT. Translated: CASSPFWTSGSTDTQYF.

This clone was seen more than once but under ten times. The chain's CDR3 is CSVSRDRVATEAFF. CDR3 DNA: TGCAGCGTTTCGCGTGACAGGGTGGCGACTGAAGCTTTCTTT. The chain recombines TRBV29-1 with TRBJ1-1; TRBD1 aligns across 7 bases. Trimming took 5 bases from V and 5 from J; bases not matched to a gene: 11. CDR3 length: 14 residues. The V gene's germline CDR1 is SQVTM and CDR2 ANQGSEA.

The rearrangement links TRBV7-2 to TRBJ2-7, with D tentatively TRBD1 (5 bases). CDR3 length equals 14 residues. V was cut by 4 bases and J by 4 bases, with 14 bases left in between. The germline V gene encodes CDR1 SGHTA and CDR2 FQGNSA. CDR3 sequence reads: CASSSRGTGYEQYF. In DNA, the CDR3 is TGTGCCAGCAGCTCTAGGGGAACCGGATACGAGCAGTACTTC.

V usage is TRBV15 and J usage is TRBJ1-5, with 8 bases lining up with TRBD1. The CDR3 length is 12 residues. Germline lookup yields CDR1 LNHNV and CDR2 YYDKDF (reference sequence). V lost 3 bases, J lost 8 bases, and 0 bases stayed unmatched. The CDR3 is CATSRDREPQHF. CDR3 DNA: TGTGCCACCAGCAGGGACAGGGAGCCCCAGCATTTT.

A few counts support this clone. Other DNA sequences in the same sample also yield this CDR3. The rearrangement links TRBV6-6 to TRBJ2-5; no firm D call. This CDR3 is 11 amino acids long. V gave up 5 bases and J gave up 1 base, with 2 bases separating them. Germline values: CDR1 MNHNY, CDR2 SVGAGI (reference sequence). CDR3 residues: CASSPQETQYF. For the CDR3, the DNA is TGTGCCAGCAGTCCCCAAGAGACCCAGTACTTC.

This clone showed up just a few times. Within the sample, other DNA sequences also encode this same CDR3. The chain combines TRBV30 with TRBJ1-2; no clear D. Trimming took 0 bases from V and 2 from J, leaving 1 base between them. Germline loops: CDR1 GTSNPN, CDR2 SVGIG (reference sequence). The CDR3 has 11 amino acids. The chain's CDR3 is CAWSVNYGYTF. CDR3 sequence (DNA): TGTGCCTGGAGTGTCAACTATGGCTACACCTTC.

The chain is built from TRBV4-3 and TRBJ2-6; 8 bases are a match to TRBD1. CDR3 length: 20 amino acids. J lost 1 base, V lost 3 bases, and 14 bases had no gene match. CDR1 and CDR2 (germline): LGHNA, YSLEER. CDR3 loop: CASSHPSGTGFGSGANVLTF. As DNA, the CDR3 is TGCGCCAGCAGCCACCCCTCCGGGACAGGCTTTGGATCTGGGGCCAACGTCCTGACTTTC.

This clone has only a few counts. CDR3 sequence: CASSLSFRGEETQYF. CDR3 coding DNA: TGTGCCAGCAGTTTATCGTTTAGGGGTGAAGAGACCCAGTACTTC. The chain is built from TRBV27 and TRBJ2-5; perhaps TRBD1 as D (5 bases). This CDR3 is built from 15 residues. With 0 bases removed from V and 3 bases from J, the gap between germline ends came to 11 bases. Germline CDR1 is MNHEY and CDR2 is SMNVEV (reference sequence).

The genes are TRBV6-5 and TRBJ2-1; 12 bases fit TRBD2. The CDR3 extends over 14 amino acids. V dropped 5 bases and J dropped 10; count of bases not matched to a gene: 6. CDR1 is MNHEY and CDR2 is SVGAGI in the germline V gene. Here the CDR3 DNA reads TGTGCCAGCAGTAGACTAGCGGGGGTACGCGAGCAGTTCTTC. Residues: CASSRLAGVREQFF.

V and J are TRBV5-6 and TRBJ2-5; TRBD1 matches 8 bases. V was pared by 4 bases and J by 4 bases, with 9 bases of the junction left unmatched. The CDR3 totals 15 residues. CDR1 is SGHDT and CDR2 is YYEEEE in the germline V gene. The CDR3 spells CASSPTGVSGETQYF. Here the CDR3 DNA reads TGTGCCAGCAGCCCGACAGGGGTATCGGGAGAGACCCAGTACTTC.

This clone was observed a handful of times. The gene calls are TRBV5-1 and TRBJ2-3, with 8 bases fitting TRBD2. This CDR3 region has 16 residues. V gave up 0 bases and J gave up 4 bases; unmatched junction bases: 7. Germline V gives CDR1 SGHRS, CDR2 YFSETQ. CDR3 DNA sequence: TGCGCCAGCAGCTTGGACGGGAGGGCCTCACCAGATACGCAGTATTTT. Its translation: CASSLDGRASPDTQYF.

The chain combines TRBV7-9 with TRBJ2-1; no firm D call. The CDR3 consists of 14 residues. In germline, CDR1 is SEHNR, CDR2 FQNEAQ (reference sequence). Between the trimmed V and J ends, which lost 5 bases and 1 base, there was a span of 9 bases. The CDR3 DNA sequence: TGTGCCAGCAGCCTGAAAAATTCCTACAATGAGCAGTTCTTC. Residues: CASSLKNSYNEQFF.

This chain connects TRBV15 to TRBJ1-1; D not certain. This CDR3 has 16 residues. Germline values: CDR1 LNHNV, CDR2 YYDKDF (reference sequence). V gave up 0 bases and J gave up 1 base, with 12 bases separating them. CDR3 protein: CATSRDLVFTNTEAFF. Written as DNA, the CDR3 is TGTGCCACCAGCAGAGATCTTGTGTTTACGAACACTGAAGCTTTCTTT.

This clone was detected only a few times. CDR3 coding DNA: TGTGCCAGCAGTGAATACGGCGGCGCCGGGGAGCTGTTTTTT. As protein: CASSEYGGAGELFF. This chain connects TRBV25-1 to TRBJ2-2, with D uncertain. The CDR3 runs 14 residues. The V and J ends lost 0 bases and 6 bases respectively, with 8 bases between them. Germline V gives CDR1 MGHDK, CDR2 SYGVNS.

This clone was observed a single time. The genes are TRBV10-1 and TRBJ2-5, with TRBD1 as a possible D gene (5 bases). Trimming pared 1 base from V and 4 bases from J, leaving 7 bases between. The CDR3 covers 13 residues. Germline values: CDR1 WNHNN, CDR2 SYGVQD (reference sequence). The DNA of the CDR3 is TGCGCCAGCAGTGAGTTCAGGGTAGAGACCCAGTACTTC. Protein: CASSEFRVETQYF.

The CDR3: CASSQHQGQAFF. The CDR3 DNA follows: TGTGCCAGCAGCCAACACCAGGGTCAAGCTTTCTTT. The rearrangement uses TRBV14 and TRBJ1-1, with D possibly being TRBD1 (5 bases). In germline, CDR1 is SGHDN, CDR2 FVKESK. V lost 2 bases, J lost 9 bases, and 10 bases lay in between. CDR3 length: 12 amino acids.